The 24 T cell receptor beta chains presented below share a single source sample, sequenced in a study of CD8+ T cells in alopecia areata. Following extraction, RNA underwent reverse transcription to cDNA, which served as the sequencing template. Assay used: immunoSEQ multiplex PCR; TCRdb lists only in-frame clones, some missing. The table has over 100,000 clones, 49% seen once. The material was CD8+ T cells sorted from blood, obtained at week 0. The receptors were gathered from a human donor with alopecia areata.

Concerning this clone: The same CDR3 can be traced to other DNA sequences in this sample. Here the CDR3 reads CASSLRGGGYTF. CDR3 nucleotides: TGTGCCAGCAGTTTGAGGGGTGGCGGCTACACCTTC. V gene TRBV27 combines with J gene TRBJ1-2, with D possibly being TRBD1 (5 bases). This CDR3 has 12 amino acids. Germline CDR1 and CDR2: MNHEY and SMNVEV (reference sequence). V was pared by 3 bases and J by 8 bases, with 10 bases between.

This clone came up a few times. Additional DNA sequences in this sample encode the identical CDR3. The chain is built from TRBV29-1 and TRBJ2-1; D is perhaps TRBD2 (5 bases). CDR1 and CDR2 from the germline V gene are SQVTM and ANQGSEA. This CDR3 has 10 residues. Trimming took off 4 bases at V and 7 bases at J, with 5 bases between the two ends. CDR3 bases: TGCAGCGTTGTAGCGAATGAGCAGTTCTTC. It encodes CSVVANEQFF.

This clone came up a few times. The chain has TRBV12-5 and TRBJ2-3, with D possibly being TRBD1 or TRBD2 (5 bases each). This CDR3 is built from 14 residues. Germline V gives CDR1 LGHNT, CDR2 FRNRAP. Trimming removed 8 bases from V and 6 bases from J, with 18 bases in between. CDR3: CASTPGFRGDTQYF. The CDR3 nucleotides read TGTGCTAGTACCCCCGGGTTTCGGGGCGATACGCAGTATTTT.

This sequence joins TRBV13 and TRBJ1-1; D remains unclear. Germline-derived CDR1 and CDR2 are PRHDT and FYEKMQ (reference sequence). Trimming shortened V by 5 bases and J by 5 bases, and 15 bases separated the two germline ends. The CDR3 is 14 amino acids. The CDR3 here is CASSLRGSRTEAFF. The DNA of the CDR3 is TGTGCCAGCAGCCTCCGAGGCTCTAGGACTGAAGCTTTCTTT.

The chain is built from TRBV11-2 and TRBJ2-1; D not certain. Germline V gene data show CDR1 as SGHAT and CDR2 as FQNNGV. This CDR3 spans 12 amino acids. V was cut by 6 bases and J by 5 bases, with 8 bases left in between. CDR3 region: CASRDLDNEQFF. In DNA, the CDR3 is TGTGCCAGCAGAGATTTAGACAATGAGCAGTTCTTC.

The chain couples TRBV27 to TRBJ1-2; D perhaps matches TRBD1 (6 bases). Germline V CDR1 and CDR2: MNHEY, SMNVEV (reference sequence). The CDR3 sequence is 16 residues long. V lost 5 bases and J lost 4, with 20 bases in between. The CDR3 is CASSPSGGASFYGYTF. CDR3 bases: TGTGCCAGCAGTCCTTCGGGGGGCGCGTCTTTCTATGGCTACACCTTC.

This CDR3 reads CAWSVGGTYQETQYF. The CDR3 coding sequence is TGTGCCTGGAGTGTAGGGGGAACGTACCAAGAGACCCAGTACTTC. The chain uses TRBV30 and TRBJ2-5, with TRBD1 as a possible D gene (6 bases). Germline assignment: CDR1 GTSNPN and CDR2 SVGIG (reference sequence). The CDR3 has 15 residues. V was pared by 0 bases and J by 0 bases, with 11 bases between.

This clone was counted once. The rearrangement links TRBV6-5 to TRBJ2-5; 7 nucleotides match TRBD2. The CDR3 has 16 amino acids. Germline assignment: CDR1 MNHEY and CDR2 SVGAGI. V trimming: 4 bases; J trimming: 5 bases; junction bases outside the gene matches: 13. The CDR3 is CASSSGVGEGYETQYF. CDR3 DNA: TGTGCCAGCAGTTCGGGGGTAGGGGAGGGTTACGAGACCCAGTACTTC.

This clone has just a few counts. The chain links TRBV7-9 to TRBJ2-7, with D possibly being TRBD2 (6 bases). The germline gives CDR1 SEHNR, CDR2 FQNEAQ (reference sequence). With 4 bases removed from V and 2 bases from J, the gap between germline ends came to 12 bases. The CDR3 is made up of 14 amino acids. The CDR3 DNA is TGTGCCAGCAGCTCCTGGGACTCTGCCTACGAGCAGTACTTC. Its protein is CASSSWDSAYEQYF.

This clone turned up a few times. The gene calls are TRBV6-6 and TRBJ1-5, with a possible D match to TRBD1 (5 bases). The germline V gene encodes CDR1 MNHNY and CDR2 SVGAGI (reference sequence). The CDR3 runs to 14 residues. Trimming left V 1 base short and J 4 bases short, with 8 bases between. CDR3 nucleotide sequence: TGTGCCAGCAGTTACTTTGGGGGAAATCAGCCCCAGCATTTT. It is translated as CASSYFGGNQPQHF.

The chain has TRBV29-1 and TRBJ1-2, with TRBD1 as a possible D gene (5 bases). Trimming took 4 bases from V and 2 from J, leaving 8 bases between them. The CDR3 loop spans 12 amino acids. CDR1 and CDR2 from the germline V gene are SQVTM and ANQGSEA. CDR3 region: CSVAGSNYGYTF. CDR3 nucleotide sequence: TGCAGCGTTGCAGGGTCCAACTATGGCTACACCTTC.

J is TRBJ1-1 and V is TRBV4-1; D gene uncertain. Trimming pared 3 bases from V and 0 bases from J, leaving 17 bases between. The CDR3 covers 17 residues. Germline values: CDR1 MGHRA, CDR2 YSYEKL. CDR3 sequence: CASSQHTAGSVNTEAFF. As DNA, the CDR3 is TGCGCCAGCAGCCAGCATACTGCGGGGTCAGTGAACACTGAAGCTTTCTTT.

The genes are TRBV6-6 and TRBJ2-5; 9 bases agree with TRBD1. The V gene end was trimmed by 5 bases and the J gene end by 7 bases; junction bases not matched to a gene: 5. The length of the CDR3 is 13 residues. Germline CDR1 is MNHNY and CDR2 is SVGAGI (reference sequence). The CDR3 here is CASSTDRGGTQYF. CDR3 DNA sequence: TGTGCCAGCAGTACCGACAGGGGGGGGACCCAGTACTTC.

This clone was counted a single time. The CDR3 spells CAWSLSGRRNEQFF. CDR3 coding DNA: TGTGCCTGGAGTCTTAGCGGGAGACGCAATGAGCAGTTCTTC. V and J are TRBV30 and TRBJ2-1; 9 nucleotides match TRBD2. The CDR3 contains 14 residues. The germline V gene has CDR1 GTSNPN and CDR2 SVGIG (reference sequence). Trimming removed 2 bases from V and 6 bases from J; junction bases left unmatched: 5.

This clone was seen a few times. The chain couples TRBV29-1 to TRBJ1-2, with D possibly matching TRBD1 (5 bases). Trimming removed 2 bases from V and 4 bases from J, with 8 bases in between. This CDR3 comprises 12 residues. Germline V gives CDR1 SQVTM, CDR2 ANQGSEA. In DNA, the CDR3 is TGCAGCGTTGAATCGGGGGGCTATGGCTACACCTTC. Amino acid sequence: CSVESGGYGYTF.

The DNA of the CDR3 is TGTGCCAGCAGTGAGGGGGACGAAGCAACTAATGAAAAACTGTTTTTT. This encodes CASSEGDEATNEKLFF. This chain uses TRBV6-1 with TRBJ1-4; tentative D call: TRBD1 (5 bases). The length of the CDR3 is 16 residues. V lost 3 bases and J 0 bases, leaving 11 bases between the germline ends. Germline V gene data show CDR1 as MNHNS and CDR2 as SASEGT.

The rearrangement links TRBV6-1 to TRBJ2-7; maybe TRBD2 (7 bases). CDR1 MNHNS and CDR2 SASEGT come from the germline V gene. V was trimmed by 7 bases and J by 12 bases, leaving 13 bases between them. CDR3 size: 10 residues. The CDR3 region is CASMEGGLYF. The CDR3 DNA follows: TGTGCCAGCATGGAGGGGGGGCTGTACTTC.

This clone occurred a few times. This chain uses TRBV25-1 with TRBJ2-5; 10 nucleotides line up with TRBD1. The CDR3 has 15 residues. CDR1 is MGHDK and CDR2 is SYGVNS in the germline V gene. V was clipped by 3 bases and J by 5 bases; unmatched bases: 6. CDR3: CASSDGDRGRETQYF. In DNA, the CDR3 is TGTGCCAGCAGTGATGGGGACAGGGGAAGGGAGACCCAGTACTTC.

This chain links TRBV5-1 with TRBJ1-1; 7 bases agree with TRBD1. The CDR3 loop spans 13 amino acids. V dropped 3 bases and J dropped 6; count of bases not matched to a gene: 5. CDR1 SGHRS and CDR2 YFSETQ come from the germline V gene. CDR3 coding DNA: TGCGCCAGCAGCTCCAGACAGGGCCCTGAAGCTTTCTTT. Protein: CASSSRQGPEAFF.

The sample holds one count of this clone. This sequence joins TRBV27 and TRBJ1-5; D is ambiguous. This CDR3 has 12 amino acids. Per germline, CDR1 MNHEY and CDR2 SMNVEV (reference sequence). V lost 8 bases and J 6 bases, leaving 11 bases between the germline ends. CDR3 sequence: CASGLRSQPQHF. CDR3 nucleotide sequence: TGTGCCAGCGGGCTACGCTCTCAGCCCCAGCATTTT.

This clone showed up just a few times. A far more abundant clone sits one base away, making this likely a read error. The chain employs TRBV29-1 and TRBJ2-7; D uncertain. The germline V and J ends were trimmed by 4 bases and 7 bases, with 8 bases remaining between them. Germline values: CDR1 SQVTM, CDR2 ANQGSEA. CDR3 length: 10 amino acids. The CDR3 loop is CSVGGLEQYF. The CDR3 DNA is TGCAGCGTTGGGGGTCTTGAGCAGTACTTC.

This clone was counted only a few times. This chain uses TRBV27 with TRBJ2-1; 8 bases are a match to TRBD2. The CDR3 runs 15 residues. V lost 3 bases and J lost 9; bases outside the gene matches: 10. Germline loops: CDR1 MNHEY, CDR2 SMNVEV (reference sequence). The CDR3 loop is CASSLVSGGLGEQFF. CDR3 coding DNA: TGTGCCAGCAGTTTGGTCAGCGGGGGCTTGGGTGAGCAGTTCTTC.

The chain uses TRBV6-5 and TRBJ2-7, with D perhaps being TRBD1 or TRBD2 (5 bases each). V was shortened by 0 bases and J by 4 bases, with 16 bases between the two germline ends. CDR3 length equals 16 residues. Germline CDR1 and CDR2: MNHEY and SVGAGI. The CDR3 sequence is CASSYSAGRRTYEQYF. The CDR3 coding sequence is TGTGCCAGCAGTTACTCGGCAGGGAGAAGAACTTACGAGCAGTACTTC.

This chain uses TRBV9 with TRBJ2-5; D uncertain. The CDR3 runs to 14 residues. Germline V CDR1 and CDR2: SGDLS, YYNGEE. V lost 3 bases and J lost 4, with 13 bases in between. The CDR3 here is CASSDLGMGETQYF. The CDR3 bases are TGTGCCAGCAGCGACCTAGGGATGGGAGAGACCCAGTACTTC. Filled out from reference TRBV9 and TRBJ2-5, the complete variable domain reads DSGVTQTPKHLITATGQRVTLRCSPRSGDLSVYWYQQSLDQGLQFLIQYYNGEERAKGNILERFSAQQFPDLHSELNLSSLELGDSALYFCASSDLGMGETQYFGPGTRLLVL.